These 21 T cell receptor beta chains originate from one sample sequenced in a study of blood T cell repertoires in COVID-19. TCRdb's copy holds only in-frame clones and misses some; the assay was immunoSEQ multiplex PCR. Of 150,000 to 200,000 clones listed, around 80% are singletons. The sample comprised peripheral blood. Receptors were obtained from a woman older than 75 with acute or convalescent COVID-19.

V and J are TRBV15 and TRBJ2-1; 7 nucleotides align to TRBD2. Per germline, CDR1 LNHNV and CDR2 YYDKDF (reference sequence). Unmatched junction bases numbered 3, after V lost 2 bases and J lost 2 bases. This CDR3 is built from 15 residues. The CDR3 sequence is CATSRSAGAYNEQFF. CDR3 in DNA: TGTGCCACCAGCAGATCGGCGGGGGCCTACAATGAGCAGTTCTTC. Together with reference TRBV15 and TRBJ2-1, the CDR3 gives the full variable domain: DAMVIQNPRYQVTQFGKPVTLSCSQTLNHNVMYWYQQKSSQAPKLLFHYYDKDFNNEADTPDNFQSRRPNTSFCFLDIRSPGLGDTAMYLCATSRSAGAYNEQFFGPGTRLTVL.

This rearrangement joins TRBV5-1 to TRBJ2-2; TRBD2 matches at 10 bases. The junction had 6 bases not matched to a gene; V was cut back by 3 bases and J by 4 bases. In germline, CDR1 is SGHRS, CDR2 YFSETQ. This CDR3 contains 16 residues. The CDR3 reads CASSSLAGGITGELFF. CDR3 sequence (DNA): TGCGCCAGCAGCTCCTTAGCGGGGGGAATCACCGGGGAGCTGTTTTTT.

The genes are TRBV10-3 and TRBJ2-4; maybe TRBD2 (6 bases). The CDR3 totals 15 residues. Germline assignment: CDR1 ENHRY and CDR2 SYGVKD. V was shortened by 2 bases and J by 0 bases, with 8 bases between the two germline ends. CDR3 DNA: TGTGCCATCAGTGAGGGGGGACTAGCCAAAAACATTCAGTACTTC. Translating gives CAISEGGLAKNIQYF.

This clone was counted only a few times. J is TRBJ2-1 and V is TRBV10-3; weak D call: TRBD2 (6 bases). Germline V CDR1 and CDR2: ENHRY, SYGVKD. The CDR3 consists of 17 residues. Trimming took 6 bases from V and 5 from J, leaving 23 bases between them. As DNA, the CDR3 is TGTGCCATCAGGCAGGCATTTAGCGGCCAAAGAAACAATGAGCAGTTCTTC. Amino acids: CAIRQAFSGQRNNEQFF.

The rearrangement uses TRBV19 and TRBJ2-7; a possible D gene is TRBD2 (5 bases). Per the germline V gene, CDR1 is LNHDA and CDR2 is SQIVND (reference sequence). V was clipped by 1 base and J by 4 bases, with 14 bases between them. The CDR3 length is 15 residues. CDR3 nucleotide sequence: TGTGCCAGTAGTATAGCAGGAGGCAGTATATACGAGCAGTACTTC. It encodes CASSIAGGSIYEQYF.

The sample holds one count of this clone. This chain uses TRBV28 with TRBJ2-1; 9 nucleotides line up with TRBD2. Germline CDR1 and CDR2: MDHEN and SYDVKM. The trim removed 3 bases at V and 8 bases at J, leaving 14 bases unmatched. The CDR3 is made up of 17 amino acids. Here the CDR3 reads CASSFTLEREAKDEQFF. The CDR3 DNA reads TGTGCCAGCAGTTTTACGCTGGAGCGGGAGGCTAAAGATGAGCAGTTCTTC.

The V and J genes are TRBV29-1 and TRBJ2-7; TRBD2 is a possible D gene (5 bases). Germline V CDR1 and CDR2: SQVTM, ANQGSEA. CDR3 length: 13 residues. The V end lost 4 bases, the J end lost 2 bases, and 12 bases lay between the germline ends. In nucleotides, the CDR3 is TGCAGCGTTGGTGAGGGATCGGCCTACGAGCAGTACTTC. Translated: CSVGEGSAYEQYF.

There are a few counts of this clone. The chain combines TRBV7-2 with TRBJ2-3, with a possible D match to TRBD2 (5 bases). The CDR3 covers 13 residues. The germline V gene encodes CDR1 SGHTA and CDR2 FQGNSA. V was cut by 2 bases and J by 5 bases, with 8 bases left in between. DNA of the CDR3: TGTGCCAGCAGCTTAACCCGGGAAGATACGCAGTATTTT. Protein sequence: CASSLTREDTQYF.

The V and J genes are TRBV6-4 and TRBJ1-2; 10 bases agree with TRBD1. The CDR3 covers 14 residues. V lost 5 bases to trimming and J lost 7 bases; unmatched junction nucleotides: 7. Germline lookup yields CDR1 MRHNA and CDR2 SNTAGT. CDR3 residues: CASSTGTGVGGYTF. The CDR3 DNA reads TGTGCCAGCAGTACCGGGACAGGGGTTGGTGGCTACACCTTC.

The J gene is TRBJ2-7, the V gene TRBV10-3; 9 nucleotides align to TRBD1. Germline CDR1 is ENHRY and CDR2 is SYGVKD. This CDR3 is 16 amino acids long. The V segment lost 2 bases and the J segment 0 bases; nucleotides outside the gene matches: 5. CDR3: CAISESGTGSSYEQYF. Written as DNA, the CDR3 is TGTGCCATCAGTGAGAGTGGGACAGGGAGCTCCTACGAGCAGTACTTC.

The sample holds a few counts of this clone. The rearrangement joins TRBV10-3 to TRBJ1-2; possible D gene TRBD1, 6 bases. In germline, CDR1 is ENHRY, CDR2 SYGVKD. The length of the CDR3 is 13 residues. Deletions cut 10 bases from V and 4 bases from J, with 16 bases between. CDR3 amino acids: CATQGGGSYGYTF. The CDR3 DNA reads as TGTGCCACCCAAGGGGGGGGATCCTATGGCTACACCTTC.

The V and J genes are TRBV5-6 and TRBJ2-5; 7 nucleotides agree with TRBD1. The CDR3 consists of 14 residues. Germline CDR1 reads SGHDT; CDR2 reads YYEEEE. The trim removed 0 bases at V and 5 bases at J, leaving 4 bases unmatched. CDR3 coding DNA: TGTGCCAGCAGCTTGGGGGCAGGGGGTGAGACCCAGTACTTC. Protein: CASSLGAGGETQYF.

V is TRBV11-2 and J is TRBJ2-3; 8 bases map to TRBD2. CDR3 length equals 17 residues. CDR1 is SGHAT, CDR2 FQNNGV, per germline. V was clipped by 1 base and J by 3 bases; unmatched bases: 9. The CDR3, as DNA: TGTGCCAGCAGCTTAGTGGTTCTTAGCGGGATGACAGATACGCAGTATTTT. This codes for CASSLVVLSGMTDTQYF.

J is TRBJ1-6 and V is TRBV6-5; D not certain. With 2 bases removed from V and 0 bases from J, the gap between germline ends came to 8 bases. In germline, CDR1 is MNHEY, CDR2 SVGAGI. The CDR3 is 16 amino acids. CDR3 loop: CASSYGGSSYNSPLHF. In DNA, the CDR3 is TGTGCCAGCAGTTACGGAGGGAGCTCCTATAATTCACCCCTCCACTTT.

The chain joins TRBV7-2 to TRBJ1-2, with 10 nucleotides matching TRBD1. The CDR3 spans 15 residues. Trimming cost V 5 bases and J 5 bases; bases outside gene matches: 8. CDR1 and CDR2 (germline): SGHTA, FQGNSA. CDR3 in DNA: TGTGCCAGCAGCCCCGGGACAGGGGCGAGTTATGGCTACACCTTC. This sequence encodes CASSPGTGASYGYTF.

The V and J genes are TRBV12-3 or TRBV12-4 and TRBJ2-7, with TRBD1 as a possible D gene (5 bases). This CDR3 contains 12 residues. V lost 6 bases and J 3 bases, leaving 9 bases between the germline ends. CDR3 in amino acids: CASRTGFYEQYF. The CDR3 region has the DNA TGTGCCAGCAGAACAGGATTCTACGAGCAGTACTTC.

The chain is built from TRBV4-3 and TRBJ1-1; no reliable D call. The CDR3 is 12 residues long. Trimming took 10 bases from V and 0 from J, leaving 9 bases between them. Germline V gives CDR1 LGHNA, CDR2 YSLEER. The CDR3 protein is CATPRVNTEAFF. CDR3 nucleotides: TGCGCCACCCCCCGGGTGAACACTGAAGCTTTCTTT.

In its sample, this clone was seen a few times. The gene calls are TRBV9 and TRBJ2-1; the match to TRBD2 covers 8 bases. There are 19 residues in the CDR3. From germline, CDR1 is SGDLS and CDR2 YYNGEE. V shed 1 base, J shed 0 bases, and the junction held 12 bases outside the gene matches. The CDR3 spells CASSVRETSAPPSYNEQFF. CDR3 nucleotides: TGTGCCAGCAGCGTACGGGAGACTAGCGCGCCCCCCTCCTACAATGAGCAGTTCTTC.

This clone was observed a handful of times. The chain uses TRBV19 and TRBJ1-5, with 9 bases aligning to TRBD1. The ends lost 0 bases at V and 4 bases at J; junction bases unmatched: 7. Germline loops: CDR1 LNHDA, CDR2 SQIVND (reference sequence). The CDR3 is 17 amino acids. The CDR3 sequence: CASSIDRSGTGNQPQHF. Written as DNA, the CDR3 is TGTGCCAGTAGTATAGATCGGTCCGGGACAGGGAATCAGCCCCAGCATTTT.

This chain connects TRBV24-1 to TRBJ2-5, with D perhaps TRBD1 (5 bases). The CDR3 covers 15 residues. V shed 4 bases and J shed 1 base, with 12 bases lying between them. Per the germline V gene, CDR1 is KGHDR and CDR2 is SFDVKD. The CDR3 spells CATSDRSRGQETQYF. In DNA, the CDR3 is TGTGCCACCAGTGACCGAAGTAGGGGCCAAGAGACCCAGTACTTC.

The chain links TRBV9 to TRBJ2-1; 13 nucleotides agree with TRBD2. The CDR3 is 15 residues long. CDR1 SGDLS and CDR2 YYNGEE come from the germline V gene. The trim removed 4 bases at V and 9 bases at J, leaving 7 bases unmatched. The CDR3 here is CASSTTSGGAAEQFF. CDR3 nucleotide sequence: TGTGCCAGCAGCACAACTAGCGGGGGGGCAGCTGAGCAGTTCTTC.